The source of this TCR beta chain is a study of blood T cell repertoires in COVID-19. Study context: Sources were T cells, B-cell-depleted T cells, or PBMCs; the material itself was cDNA or gDNA.

Germline lookup yields CDR1 MNHNS and CDR2 SASEGT. The CDR3 consists of 16 residues. V lost 2 bases and J 3 bases, leaving 14 bases between the germline ends. The Seattle patients joined while their infection was active and were tracked longitudinally afterward. TCRdb's table, derived via immunoSEQ multiplex PCR, lists solely in-frame clones and lacks some. The sample contains about 130,000 clones, 79% of which appear only once. This receptor was taken from a woman in her 70s with COVID-19, enrolled during active disease. The sample consisted of peripheral blood. The chain couples TRBV6-1 to TRBJ2-1, with a tentative D call TRBD1 (5 bases). DNA for the CDR3: TGTGCCAGCAGTGAACAGGGTAGTGATTACTACAATGAGCAGTTCTTC. Translated: CASSEQGSDYYNEQFF.